This is a list of T cell receptor beta chains from one sample in a study of cytomegalovirus exposure and HLA in healthy donors. The data were produced by immunoSEQ multiplex PCR, yet TCRdb's version contains in-frame clones alone and is incomplete. The table shows tens of thousands of clones, with approximately 90% occurring only once. The sequenced sample consisted of PBMCs. Every receptor here comes from a man aged 30 to 39 in good health and CMV-seronegative. Both conserved end residues are part of each CDR3. The D gene is left open where the match is weak. Some rows have no size entry. The others give once, few or many, or a class for an expanded clone.

D gene: TRBD2; J gene: TRBJ2-3; V gene: TRBV9; CDR3 length: 14; clone size: NA; CDR3 DNA: TGTGCCAGCGCGGCGGGAGGCGTGGTAGATACGCAGTATTTT; CDR3 protein: CASAAGGVVDTQYF
D gene: NA; J gene: TRBJ1-2; V gene: TRBV7-9; CDR3 length: 13; clone size: NA; CDR3 DNA: TGTGCCAGCAGCTTAGAGCTCACCTATGGCTACACCTTC; CDR3 protein: CASSLELTYGYTF
D gene: NA; J gene: TRBJ2-5; V gene: TRBV5-1; CDR3 length: 15; clone size: NA; CDR3 DNA: TGCGCCAGCAGCTTGTGGAGGGGATGGCAAGAGACCCAGTACTTC; CDR3 protein: CASSLWRGWQETQYF
D gene: TRBD1; J gene: TRBJ1-4; V gene: TRBV5-4; CDR3 length: 18; clone size: NA; CDR3 DNA: TGTGCCAGCAGCTTGTTTCCGAGACAGGGGGCCTCTAATGAAAAACTGTTTTTT; CDR3 protein: CASSLFPRQGASNEKLFF
D gene: TRBD2; J gene: TRBJ2-5; V gene: TRBV6-1; CDR3 length: 14; clone size: once; CDR3 DNA: TGTGCCAGCACTTCTAGCGGGGCACAAGAGACCCAGTACTTC; CDR3 protein: CASTSSGAQETQYF
D gene: NA; J gene: TRBJ2-1; V gene: TRBV28; CDR3 length: 12; clone size: NA; CDR3 DNA: TGTGCCAGCAGTGTTACAGGTAAAGCGCAGTTCTTC; CDR3 protein: CASSVTGKAQFF
D gene: TRBD1; J gene: TRBJ1-5; V gene: TRBV19; CDR3 length: 16; clone size: NA; CDR3 DNA: TGTGCCAGTAGTACCCGGGACAGTAGGGTAAATCAGCCCCAGCATTTT; CDR3 protein: CASSTRDSRVNQPQHF
D gene: TRBD1; J gene: TRBJ2-7; V gene: TRBV4-1; CDR3 length: 14; clone size: NA; CDR3 DNA: TGCGCCAGCAGCCATCCCGGGACAGGGGGCGAGCAGTACTTC; CDR3 protein: CASSHPGTGGEQYF
D gene: TRBD1; J gene: TRBJ2-5; V gene: TRBV2; CDR3 length: 14; clone size: NA; CDR3 DNA: TGTGCCAGCACCCGGGACAGGGGCGAAGAGACCCAGTACTTC; CDR3 protein: CASTRDRGEETQYF
D gene: NA; J gene: TRBJ2-1; V gene: TRBV11-3; CDR3 length: 14; clone size: NA; CDR3 DNA: TGTGCCAGCAGCTTAGGAGGACAAAACAGGGAGCAGTTCTTC; CDR3 protein: CASSLGGQNREQFF
D gene: NA; J gene: TRBJ2-2; V gene: TRBV28; CDR3 length: 14; clone size: NA; CDR3 DNA: TGTGCCAGCTTCAGGTCGAAGAACACCGGGGAGCTGTTTTTT; CDR3 protein: CASFRSKNTGELFF
D gene: NA; J gene: TRBJ1-3; V gene: TRBV29-1; CDR3 length: 12; clone size: NA; CDR3 DNA: TGCAGCGTTGACAGGCACCCGGACACCATATATTTT; CDR3 protein: CSVDRHPDTIYF
D gene: NA; J gene: TRBJ2-3; V gene: TRBV28; CDR3 length: 17; clone size: NA; CDR3 DNA: TGTGCCAGCAGTTTCGATCAGGTCATAACACACACAGATACGCAGTATTTT; CDR3 protein: CASSFDQVITHTDTQYF
D gene: NA; J gene: TRBJ1-2; V gene: TRBV7-9; CDR3 length: 14; clone size: NA; CDR3 DNA: TGTGCCAGCAGCTTACAAGGACAGAACTATGGCTACACCTTC; CDR3 protein: CASSLQGQNYGYTF
D gene: TRBD2; J gene: TRBJ2-2; V gene: TRBV5-1; CDR3 length: 16; clone size: NA; CDR3 DNA: TGCGCCAGCAGCTTGGTTCTAGCGGGAGGCTCTGGGGAGCTGTTTTTT; CDR3 protein: CASSLVLAGGSGELFF
D gene: NA; J gene: TRBJ1-5; V gene: TRBV6-5; CDR3 length: 12; clone size: NA; CDR3 DNA: TGTGCCAGCAGTAGAACTAATCAGCCCCAGCATTTT; CDR3 protein: CASSRTNQPQHF
D gene: TRBD2; J gene: TRBJ2-2; V gene: TRBV7-7; CDR3 length: 16; clone size: NA; CDR3 DNA: TGTGCTAGCAGCTTATTAGCGGGAGGGAACACCGGGGAGCTGTTTTTT; CDR3 protein: CASSLLAGGNTGELFF
D gene: TRBD1; J gene: TRBJ1-1; V gene: TRBV6-4; CDR3 length: 14; clone size: NA; CDR3 DNA: TGTGCCAGCAGTGAGGGACAGAGTACAGTGGCAGCTTTCTTT; CDR3 protein: CASSEGQSTVAAFF
D gene: TRBD1; J gene: TRBJ2-7; V gene: TRBV5-4; CDR3 length: 17; clone size: NA; CDR3 DNA: TGTGCCAGCAGCCCCACTATGACCCGACAGGGGGCGCCCGAGCAGTACTTC; CDR3 protein: CASSPTMTRQGAPEQYF
D gene: NA; J gene: TRBJ2-7; V gene: TRBV2; CDR3 length: 13; clone size: NA; CDR3 DNA: TGTGCCAGCAAGGGGCCGGGAGTTAACGAGCAGTACTTC; CDR3 protein: CASKGPGVNEQYF
D gene: TRBD1; J gene: TRBJ2-2; V gene: TRBV19; CDR3 length: 14; clone size: NA; CDR3 DNA: TGTGCCAGTGGTGGACAGGGGTACACCGGGGAGCTGTTTTTT; CDR3 protein: CASGGQGYTGELFF
D gene: NA; J gene: TRBJ1-2; V gene: TRBV5-1; CDR3 length: 15; clone size: NA; CDR3 DNA: TGCGCCAGCAGCTTGGCCGGGGGTTGGGAATATGGCTACACCTTC; CDR3 protein: CASSLAGGWEYGYTF
D gene: NA; J gene: TRBJ2-7; V gene: TRBV6-5; CDR3 length: 14; clone size: NA; CDR3 DNA: TGTGCCAGCAGTGTTAGTCAGGGAGGTTACGAGCAGTACTTC; CDR3 protein: CASSVSQGGYEQYF
D gene: TRBD1; J gene: TRBJ1-1; V gene: TRBV19; CDR3 length: 14; clone size: NA; CDR3 DNA: TGTGCCAGTACCTGGGACAGGGAGTCCACTGAAGCTTTCTTT; CDR3 protein: CASTWDRESTEAFF
D gene: NA; J gene: TRBJ1-1; V gene: TRBV15; CDR3 length: 14; clone size: once; CDR3 DNA: TGTGCCACCAGCAGCGTAAACCGGGACTTTGAAGCTTTCTTT; CDR3 protein: CATSSVNRDFEAFF
D gene: TRBD2; J gene: TRBJ2-3; V gene: TRBV11-2; CDR3 length: 15; clone size: NA; CDR3 DNA: TGTGCCAGCAGCTTTCGGCGGGGGGGCGGAGATACGCAGTATTTT; CDR3 protein: CASSFRRGGGDTQYF
D gene: NA; J gene: TRBJ2-3; V gene: TRBV4-1; CDR3 length: 16; clone size: NA; CDR3 DNA: TGCGCCAGCAGCCGGGGGACTCAGTTACTCACAGATACGCAGTATTTT; CDR3 protein: CASSRGTQLLTDTQYF
D gene: NA; J gene: TRBJ2-7; V gene: TRBV27; CDR3 length: 12; clone size: NA; CDR3 DNA: TGTGCCAGCAGTTTCAGGGGCTACGAGCAGTACTTC; CDR3 protein: CASSFRGYEQYF
D gene: NA; J gene: TRBJ1-2; V gene: TRBV19; CDR3 length: 15; clone size: NA; CDR3 DNA: TGTGCCAGTAGTATTGAGATCAATCGGGACTATGGCTACACCTTC; CDR3 protein: CASSIEINRDYGYTF
D gene: NA; J gene: TRBJ1-6; V gene: TRBV13; CDR3 length: 17; clone size: NA; CDR3 DNA: TGTGCCAGCAGCTTAGGTGGGTCTTGGCAGGGTAATTCACCCCTCCACTTT; CDR3 protein: CASSLGGSWQGNSPLHF
D gene: TRBD2; J gene: TRBJ2-1; V gene: TRBV9; CDR3 length: 16; clone size: NA; CDR3 DNA: TGTGCCAGCAGCGGCGGAGGACTAGCGGGAGACAATGAGCAGTTCTTC; CDR3 protein: CASSGGGLAGDNEQFF
D gene: TRBD2; J gene: TRBJ2-3; V gene: TRBV9; CDR3 length: 15; clone size: NA; CDR3 DNA: TGTGCCAGCAGCGTAGTAGCGGGAGCGGCAGATACGCAGTATTTT; CDR3 protein: CASSVVAGAADTQYF
D gene: NA; J gene: TRBJ1-1; V gene: TRBV5-4; CDR3 length: 14; clone size: once; CDR3 DNA: TGTGCCAGCAGCTTTTCCACAGGGAACACTGAAGCTTTCTTT; CDR3 protein: CASSFSTGNTEAFF
D gene: NA; J gene: TRBJ2-7; V gene: TRBV27; CDR3 length: 13; clone size: few; CDR3 DNA: TGTGCCAGCACTCGGGGAGCCGCCTACGAGCAGTACTTC; CDR3 protein: CASTRGAAYEQYF
D gene: TRBD1; J gene: TRBJ1-4; V gene: TRBV28; CDR3 length: 15; clone size: NA; CDR3 DNA: TGTGCCAGCAGTTCCACGACAGGGACTAATGAAAAACTGTTTTTT; CDR3 protein: CASSSTTGTNEKLFF
D gene: TRBD1; J gene: TRBJ2-2; V gene: TRBV5-1; CDR3 length: 15; clone size: once; CDR3 DNA: TGCGCCAGCAGCTTGGGACAGGGTGGCACCGGGGAGCTGTTTTTT; CDR3 protein: CASSLGQGGTGELFF
D gene: TRBD2; J gene: TRBJ2-3; V gene: TRBV10-1; CDR3 length: 13; clone size: NA; CDR3 DNA: TGCGCCAGCAGGACTAGCGGAACAGATACGCAGTATTTT; CDR3 protein: CASRTSGTDTQYF
D gene: NA; J gene: TRBJ2-1; V gene: TRBV28; CDR3 length: 13; clone size: NA; CDR3 DNA: TGTGCCAGCAGGCGCGCGGCTTACAATGAGCAGTTCTTC; CDR3 protein: CASRRAAYNEQFF